This paragraph reports one T cell receptor beta chain. The antigen is not known. Germline trimming cut 3 bases from V and 3 bases from J; bases unmatched to any gene: 4. The CDR3 totals 14 residues. CDR1 and CDR2 from the germline V gene are MNHEY and SMNVEV (reference sequence). Only Caucasian adults living in Nashville, Tennessee made up the donor group. Genomic DNA of every subset was divided equally among multiple immunoSEQ plates. The table came from immunoSEQ multiplex PCR; TCRdb's copy has only in-frame clones and leaves some out. The sample lists hundreds of thousands of clones, around 97% occurring once. This sample stems from a study of shared clonotypes between healthy human individuals. The study's findings and limits: Of the naive CD4 clonotypes, about 5% were shared across a handful of donors.

V is TRBV27 and J is TRBJ1-1; 7 positions agree with TRBD1. The receptor comes from a woman in her twenties or thirties in good health. Sequences were obtained from naive CD4+ T cells sorted from blood. The sample's subset: CD45RA+ positively selected. This CDR3 is CASSFTGQDTEAFF. The CDR3 DNA reads TGTGCCAGCAGTTTTACAGGACAGGACACTGAAGCTTTCTTT.